One and the same sample provided the 18 T cell receptor beta chains below, sequenced in a study of breast tumors, draining lymph nodes, adjacent tissues (TCRdb year 2016). Receptor amplification or capture employed multiplex PCR. The reads were generated on an Illumina HiSeq 2000. Using fastp at Q25 and MiXCR, TCRdb reprocessed the public reads and kept productive beta chains. Entries that share a CDR3 protein sequence are merged under the most common genes and DNA. Present in this sample are around 250,000 distinct CDR3 sequences, 34% of which were seen just once. The ten largest account for approximately 4% of the sample. Lymph node samples came from the axillary draining lymph nodes of breast cancer patients. The source material was axillary lymph node tissue. The source is a female donor with breast cancer. Some clones in this sample may be carry-over from other donors' samples.

Concerning this clonotype itself: One base away lies a much larger clone, so this may be a sequencing read error. J is TRBJ2-3 and V is TRBV2; a weak D match, TRBD1 (6 bases). The V gene's germline CDR1 is SNHLY and CDR2 FYNNEI. V shed 5 bases and J shed 4 bases, with 16 bases lying between them. The CDR3 is 15 residues long. The CDR3 protein is CASSWKGGIADTQYF. The CDR3 coding sequence is TGTGCCAGCAGTTGGAAAGGGGGAATCGCAGATACGCAGTATTTT. The variable domain in full, completed from reference TRBV2 and TRBJ2-3, reads EPEVTQTPSHQVTQMGQEVILRCVPISNHLYFYWYRQILGQKVEFLVSFYNNEISEKSEIFDDQFSVERPDGSNFTLKIRSTKLEDSAMYFCASSWKGGIADTQYFGPGTRLTVL.

This clonotype appeared a few times. Since a much larger clone is just one base distant, this may be a read error. The rearrangement uses TRBV6-6 and TRBJ1-5; D is undetermined. V lost 5 bases and J 4 bases, leaving 6 bases between the germline ends. The CDR3 sequence is 12 residues long. Germline V gives CDR1 MNHNY, CDR2 SVGAGI (reference sequence). The CDR3 here is CASSHPNQPQHF. In DNA form, the CDR3 reads TGTGCCAGCAGTCACCCAAATCAGCCCCAGCATTTT.

Remarks on this clonotype: Just one base apart from a much larger clone, this may be a read error. V is TRBV10-1 and J is TRBJ2-1; 9 bases are a match to TRBD1. The V gene's germline CDR1 is WNHNN and CDR2 SYGVQD (reference sequence). The CDR3 contains 15 residues. V dropped 0 bases and J dropped 9; count of bases not matched to a gene: 6. The CDR3 nucleotides are TGCGCCAGCAGTGAGTCGACAGGGGGTCGAAGTGAGCAGTTCTTC. Translated: CASSESTGGRSEQFF.

To note about this clonotype: The junction and the germline gene differ at one end; a read error may be behind it. The V call is TRBV4-2, the J call TRBJ2-7, with D unclear. This CDR3 comprises 15 residues. Germline V gives CDR1 LGHNA, CDR2 YNFKEQ. CDR3 nucleotides: TGTGCCAGCAGTTACCCCAAAGGGCTGGGGAACGAGCAGTGCTTC. Translation gives CASSYPKGLGNEQCF.

The rearrangement joins TRBV29-1 to TRBJ1-1; a weak D match, TRBD1 (6 bases). The germline gives CDR1 SQVTM, CDR2 ANQGSEA. With 4 bases removed from V and 4 bases from J, the gap between germline ends came to 13 bases. This CDR3 has 13 amino acids. For the CDR3, the DNA is TGCAGCGTTGTTTGGGGGCGCGGCACTGAAGCTTTCTTT. This gives the protein CSVVWGRGTEAFF.

At least ten counts were recorded for this clonotype. The chain has TRBV6-5 and TRBJ1-4; unclear D gene. Trimming cost V 6 bases and J 7 bases, with 12 bases left between them. The germline CDR1 and CDR2 sequences are MNHEY and SVGAGI. This CDR3 has 13 amino acids. This CDR3 reads CASRRQSGEKLFF. DNA of the CDR3: TGTGCCAGCAGGCGGCAGTCGGGTGAAAAACTGTTTTTT.

This clonotype was recorded at least ten times. This sequence joins TRBV20-1 and TRBJ2-1; weak D call: TRBD1 (6 bases). The V and J ends lost 0 bases and 10 bases respectively, with 19 bases between them. This CDR3 comprises 15 residues. Germline CDR1 reads DFQATT; CDR2 reads SNEGSKA (reference sequence). In DNA, the CDR3 is TGCAGTGCTAGAGATAGGGGGAGACAGAACGGAGAGCAGTTCTTC. Translation gives CSARDRGRQNGEQFF.

The table lists this clonotype with a few counts. The chain recombines TRBV7-9 with TRBJ2-6, with TRBD1 as a possible D gene (6 bases). The V gene's germline CDR1 is SEHNR and CDR2 FQNEAQ (reference sequence). Trimming left V 1 base short and J 1 base short, with 8 bases between. The CDR3 length is 16 residues. The CDR3 bases are TGTGCCAGCAGCTTAGGGCAGGGGTCTGGGGCCAACGTCCTGACTTTC. Protein product: CASSLGQGSGANVLTF.

This clonotype was seen repeatedly, ten times or more. The chain uses TRBV9 and TRBJ2-1; no firm D call. Germline V gene data show CDR1 as SGDLS and CDR2 as YYNGEE. This CDR3 has 15 residues. Trimming removed 0 bases at V and 4 bases at J, with 11 bases between. The CDR3 protein is CASSVGEVTYNEQFF. The DNA for the CDR3 is TGTGCCAGCAGCGTAGGCGAAGTGACGTACAATGAGCAGTTCTTC.

The J gene is TRBJ2-5, the V gene TRBV6-6; 8 bases match TRBD2. With V trimmed by 10 bases and J by 10 bases, 2 bases remained unmatched. The CDR3 has 9 amino acids. Germline assignment: CDR1 MNHNY and CDR2 SVGAGI (reference sequence). CDR3 DNA sequence: TGTGCCACCCGGGAGGGCCAGTACTTC. Translation: CATREGQYF.

As regards this clonotype: Given the absence of the conserved phenylalanine or tryptophan at the CDR3 end, a read error is likely. It is unclear where the CDR3 begins or ends on the DNA, so no DNA is shown, and the CDR3 is as TCRdb lists it. The chain has TRBV7-3 and TRBJ2-5; the DNA was not used to check the table's D call, TRBD1. The CDR3 has 8 residues if both end residues are counted. Per the germline V gene, CDR1 is SGHTA and CDR2 is FQGTGA. The CDR3 protein is CASSLAGG.

There are a few counts of this clonotype. The chain is built from TRBV20-1 and TRBJ1-1, with 7 bases identical to TRBD1. Per the germline V gene, CDR1 is DFQATT and CDR2 is SNEGSKA (reference sequence). The V gene end was trimmed by 0 bases and the J gene end by 6 bases; junction bases not matched to a gene: 7. CDR3 length: 14 amino acids. This CDR3 reads CSAREAGGRPEAFF. The DNA of the CDR3 is TGCAGTGCTAGAGAGGCAGGGGGGAGGCCTGAAGCTTTCTTT.

This clonotype was seen just once. The chain combines TRBV15 with TRBJ2-7; D is possibly TRBD2 (6 bases). The CDR3 extends over 14 amino acids. CDR1 and CDR2 from the germline V gene are LNHNV and YYDKDF (reference sequence). Deletions cut 3 bases from V and 1 base from J, with 10 bases between. The CDR3 region has the DNA TGTGCCACCAGCAGGACAGCGGGTTCCTACGAGCAGTACTTC. It yields the protein CATSRTAGSYEQYF.

This clonotype was seen many times. V usage is TRBV14 and J usage is TRBJ2-2; no clear D gene. The V gene lost 3 bases and the J gene lost 7 bases, with 15 bases spanning the gap. The CDR3 spans 15 residues. Germline V gene lookup returns CDR1 SGHDN and CDR2 FVKESK. The CDR3 bases are TGTGCCAGCAGCCATAACTTCGTAACGGGCGGGGAGCTGTTTTTT. Translating it yields CASSHNFVTGGELFF. Drawing the rest from reference TRBV14 and TRBJ2-2, the complete variable domain is EAGVTQFPSHSVIEKGQTVTLRCDPISGHDNLYWYRRVMGKEIKFLLHFVKESKQDESGMPNNRFLAERTGGTYSTLKVQPAELEDSGVYFCASSHNFVTGGELFFGEGSRLTVL.

Notes on this clonotype: With a much larger clone just one base away, this may be a read error. The rearrangement links TRBV11-2 to TRBJ2-4; 7 nucleotides agree with TRBD1. The ends lost 5 bases at V and 0 bases at J; junction bases unmatched: 7. The CDR3 has 16 residues. Per germline, CDR1 SGHAT and CDR2 FQNNGV. CDR3 sequence: CASSPRGQLAKNIQYF. Here the CDR3 DNA reads TGTGCCAGCAGCCCCAGGGGACAGCTAGCCAAAAACATTCAGTACTTC.

The chain uses TRBV7-9 and TRBJ1-2; no clear D gene. CDR1 SEHNR and CDR2 FQNEAQ come from the germline V gene (reference sequence). The V end lost 5 bases, the J end lost 7 bases, and 8 bases lay between the germline ends. CDR3 size: 11 residues. The CDR3 reads CASSGHGGYTF. CDR3 nucleotide sequence: TGTGCCAGCAGCGGGCACGGTGGCTACACCTTC.

This clonotype has at least ten counts. The chain joins TRBV6-5 to TRBJ1-2; D unclear. Trimming removed 0 bases at V and 5 bases at J, with 10 bases between. CDR1 and CDR2 from the germline V gene are MNHEY and SVGAGI. The CDR3 is 14 residues long. The CDR3 loop reads CASSYSFPRYGYTF. The CDR3 bases are TGTGCCAGCAGTTACTCCTTTCCCCGATATGGCTACACCTTC.

About this clonotype itself: The conserved phenylalanine or tryptophan is not found at the CDR3 terminus, so this likely reflects a read error. The chain combines TRBV7-9 with TRBJ2-7; TRBD2 matches at 9 bases. Trimming took 10 bases from V and 4 from J; bases not matched to a gene: 8. Per the germline V gene, CDR1 is SEHNR and CDR2 is FQNEAQ (reference sequence). The CDR3 is made up of 13 amino acids. CDR3 bases: TGTGCCATCTCTTCCAGCGGGGGGTACGAGCAGTACCTC. Its translation is CAISSSGGYEQYL.